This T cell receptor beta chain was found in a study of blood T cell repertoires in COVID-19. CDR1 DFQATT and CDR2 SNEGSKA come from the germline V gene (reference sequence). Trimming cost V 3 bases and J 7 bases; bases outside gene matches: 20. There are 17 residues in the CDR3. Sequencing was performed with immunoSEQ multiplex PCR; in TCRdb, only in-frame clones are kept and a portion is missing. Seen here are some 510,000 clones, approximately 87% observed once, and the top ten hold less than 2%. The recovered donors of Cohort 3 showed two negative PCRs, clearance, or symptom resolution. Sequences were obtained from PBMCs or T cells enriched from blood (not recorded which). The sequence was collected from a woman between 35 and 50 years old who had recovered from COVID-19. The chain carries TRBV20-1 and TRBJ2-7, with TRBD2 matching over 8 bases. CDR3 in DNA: TGCAGTGCTAGTGGATCCTGGGCGGACCCGACGGGGGGGGAGCAGTACTTC. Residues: CSASGSWADPTGGEQYF.